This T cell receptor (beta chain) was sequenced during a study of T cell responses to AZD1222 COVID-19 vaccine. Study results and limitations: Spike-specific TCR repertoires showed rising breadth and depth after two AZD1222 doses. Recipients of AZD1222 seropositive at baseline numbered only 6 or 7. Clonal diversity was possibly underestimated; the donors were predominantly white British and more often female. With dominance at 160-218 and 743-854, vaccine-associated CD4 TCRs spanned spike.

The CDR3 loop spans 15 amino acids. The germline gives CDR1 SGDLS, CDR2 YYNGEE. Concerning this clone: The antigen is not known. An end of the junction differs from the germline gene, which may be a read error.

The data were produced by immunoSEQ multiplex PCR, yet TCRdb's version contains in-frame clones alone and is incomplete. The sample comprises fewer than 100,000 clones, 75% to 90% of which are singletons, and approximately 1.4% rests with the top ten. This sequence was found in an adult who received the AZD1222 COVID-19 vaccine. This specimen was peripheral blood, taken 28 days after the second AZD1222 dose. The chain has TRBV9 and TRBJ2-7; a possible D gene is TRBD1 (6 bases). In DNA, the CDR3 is TGTGCCAGCAGTGTAGGTGCAGGGGACGTATACGAGCAGTACTTC. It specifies CASSVGAGDVYEQYF.